The 8 T cell receptor beta chains below come from one sample, sequenced in a study of human T cells and chemical hapten exposure. A single record per CDR3 protein comes from TCRdb applying MiXCR to the RACE reads. The data contain about 100,000 distinct CDR3 sequences, over 9.5% of them singletons. Indicated time point: patch test 2, 6 weeks after DPC sensitization. Treatment reported: therapeutic diphenylcyclopropenone sensitization with weekly scalp DPC. This material consisted of whole blood, taken in connection with sensitization to the hapten diphenylcyclopropenone (DPC). The receptors stem from a woman aged 40 to 50 with alopecia areata. Some clones in this sample may be carry-over from other donors' samples.

This clonotype was recorded once. The chain uses TRBV28 and TRBJ2-1; 7 nucleotides match TRBD1. CDR3 length: 15 amino acids. V trimming: 5 bases; J trimming: 2 bases; junction bases outside the gene matches: 6. CDR1 MDHEN and CDR2 SYDVKM come from the germline V gene. CDR3 DNA sequence: TGTGCCAGCAGTCCAGGGGGAAGTCCCTACAATGAGCAGTTCTTC. This translates into CASSPGGSPYNEQFF. The full variable domain, completed using reference TRBV28 and TRBJ2-1, is DVKVTQSSRYLVKRTGEKVFLECVQDMDHENMFWYRQDPGLGLRLIYFSYDVKMKEKGDIPEGYSVSREKKERFSLILESASTNQTSMYLCASSPGGSPYNEQFFGPGTRLTVL.

The chain carries TRBV10-3 and TRBJ2-1; D is undetermined. This CDR3 region has 12 residues. Trimming removed 2 bases from V and 6 bases from J, with 5 bases in between. Germline V gene data show CDR1 as ENHRY and CDR2 as SYGVKD. This chain's CDR3 is CAISETGNEQFF. CDR3 bases: TGTGCCATCAGTGAGACTGGCAATGAGCAGTTCTTC.

Only a few counts were recorded for this clonotype. The CDR3 DNA reads TGTGCCAGCTCACCACCCTCGGGACAGAACACTGAAGCTTTCTTT. The encoded protein is CASSPPSGQNTEAFF. This rearrangement joins TRBV18 to TRBJ1-1; D is possibly TRBD1 (6 bases). CDR3 length equals 15 residues. Germline loops: CDR1 KGHSH, CDR2 LQKENI. Trimming cost V 0 bases and J 1 base, with 9 bases left between them.

This clonotype showed up many times. The V gene is TRBV10-3, the J gene TRBJ1-2, with a possible D match to TRBD1 (5 bases). This CDR3 is built from 13 residues. CDR1 is ENHRY and CDR2 is SYGVKD in the germline V gene. The V and J ends lost 8 bases and 8 bases respectively, with 18 bases between them. The chain's CDR3 is CAIGRGETRGYTF. Written as DNA, the CDR3 is TGTGCCATCGGACGAGGGGAGACGAGAGGCTACACCTTC.

This clonotype was observed a few times. This chain joins TRBV7-2 and TRBJ2-7; 11 bases are shared with TRBD2. The V gene end was trimmed by 5 bases and the J gene end by 6 bases; junction bases not matched to a gene: 6. Germline CDR1 reads SGHTA; CDR2 reads FQGNSA. This CDR3 has 14 amino acids. CDR3 loop: CASSAVAGGGEQYF. The CDR3, as DNA: TGTGCCAGCAGCGCCGTAGCGGGAGGGGGCGAGCAGTACTTC.

The chain carries TRBV20-1 and TRBJ2-1; the D gene is possibly TRBD2 (5 bases). The V gene's germline CDR1 is DFQATT and CDR2 SNEGSKA (reference sequence). V gave up 3 bases and J gave up 5 bases, with 14 bases separating them. This CDR3 region has 14 residues. The CDR3 is CSARPNLANNEQFF. The CDR3 bases are TGCAGTGCTAGGCCGAACCTAGCTAACAATGAGCAGTTCTTC.

The chain joins TRBV10-3 to TRBJ2-3, with a tentative D call TRBD2 (6 bases). The ends were cut back, 7 bases at V and 0 bases at J, with 17 bases in the middle. CDR3 length: 16 residues. Per germline, CDR1 ENHRY and CDR2 SYGVKD. CDR3 residues: CAIKARDSMSTDTQYF. The CDR3 coding sequence is TGTGCCATCAAGGCCCGGGACTCCATGAGCACAGATACGCAGTATTTT.

This clonotype occurred many times. This chain connects TRBV7-9 to TRBJ2-1; 9 nucleotides agree with TRBD2. The trim removed 5 bases at V and 4 bases at J, leaving 9 bases unmatched. The CDR3 runs 16 residues. CDR1 is SEHNR, CDR2 FQNEAQ, per germline (reference sequence). The CDR3 nucleotides read TGTGCCAGCAGCCACCCCCGGCGGGGGGGTTACAATGAGCAGTTCTTC. Its translation is CASSHPRRGGYNEQFF.